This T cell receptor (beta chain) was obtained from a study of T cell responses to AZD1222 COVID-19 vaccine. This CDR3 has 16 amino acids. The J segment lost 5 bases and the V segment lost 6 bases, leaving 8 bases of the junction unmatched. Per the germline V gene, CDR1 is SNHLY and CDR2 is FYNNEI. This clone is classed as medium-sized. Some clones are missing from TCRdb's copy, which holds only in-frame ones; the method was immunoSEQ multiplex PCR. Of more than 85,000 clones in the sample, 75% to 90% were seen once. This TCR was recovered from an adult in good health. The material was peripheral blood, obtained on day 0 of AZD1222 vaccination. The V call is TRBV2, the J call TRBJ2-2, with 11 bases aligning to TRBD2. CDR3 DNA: TGTGCCAGCAGGGTAGCGGGAGGGCCGGGGACCGGGGAGCTGTTTTTT. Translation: CASRVAGGPGTGELFF.